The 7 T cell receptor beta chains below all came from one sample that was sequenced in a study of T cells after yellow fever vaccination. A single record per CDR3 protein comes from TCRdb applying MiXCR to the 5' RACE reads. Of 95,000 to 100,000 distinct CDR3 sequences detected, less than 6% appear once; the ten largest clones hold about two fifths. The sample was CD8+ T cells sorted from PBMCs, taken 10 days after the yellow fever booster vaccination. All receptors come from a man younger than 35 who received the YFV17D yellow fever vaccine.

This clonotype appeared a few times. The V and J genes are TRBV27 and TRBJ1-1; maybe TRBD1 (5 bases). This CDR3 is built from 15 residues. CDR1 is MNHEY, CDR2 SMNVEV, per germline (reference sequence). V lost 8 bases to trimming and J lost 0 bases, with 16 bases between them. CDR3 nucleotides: TGTGCCAGCGTTCTGACTAGGGGTCTGAACACTGAAGCTTTCTTT. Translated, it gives CASVLTRGLNTEAFF.

The CDR3, as DNA: TGTGCCATCAGTGAGTTCGGGACAGAAAGAAATACGCAGTATTTT. Its protein product is CAISEFGTERNTQYF. The chain employs TRBV10-3 and TRBJ2-3; 7 nucleotides agree with TRBD1. The CDR3 has 15 amino acids. In germline, CDR1 is ENHRY, CDR2 SYGVKD. J was trimmed by 7 bases and V by 1 base; bases with no gene match: 8.

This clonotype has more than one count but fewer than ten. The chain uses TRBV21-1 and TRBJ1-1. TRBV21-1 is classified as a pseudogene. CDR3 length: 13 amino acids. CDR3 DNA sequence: TGTGCCAGCAGCAAAGGCAGGGCCCGAGAAGCTTTCTTT. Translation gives CASSKGRAREAFF.

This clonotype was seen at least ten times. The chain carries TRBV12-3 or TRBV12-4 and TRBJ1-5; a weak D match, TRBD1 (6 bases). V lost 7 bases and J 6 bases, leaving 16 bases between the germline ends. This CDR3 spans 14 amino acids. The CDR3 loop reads CASTLRGAGQPQHF. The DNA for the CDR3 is TGTGCCAGCACCCTGAGGGGGGCAGGTCAGCCCCAGCATTTT.

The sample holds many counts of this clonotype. The chain's CDR3 is CSTWGQGASEAFF. CDR3 in DNA: TGCAGCACCTGGGGGCAGGGGGCATCTGAAGCTTTCTTT. J is TRBJ1-1 and V is TRBV29-1; 8 positions agree with TRBD1. This CDR3 comprises 13 residues. With 8 bases clipped from V and 6 bases from J, the junction kept 11 bases outside the gene matches. Looked up from germline, CDR1 is SQVTM and CDR2 is ANQGSEA. Based on the CDR3 plus reference TRBV29-1 and TRBJ1-1, the full variable domain is SAVISQKPSRDICQRGTSLTIQCQVDSQVTMMFWYRQQPGQSLTLIATANQGSEATYESGFVIDKFPISRPNLTFSTLTVSNMSPEDSSIYLCSTWGQGASEAFFGQGTRLTVV.

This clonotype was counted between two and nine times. The CDR3: CASSPPPGSTNEKLFF. The DNA of the CDR3 is TGTGCCAGCAGCCCGCCCCCGGGATCAACTAATGAAAAACTGTTTTTT. The J gene is TRBJ1-4, the V gene TRBV7-9; no clear D gene. V lost 5 bases, J lost 0 bases, and 13 bases lay in between. The germline gives CDR1 SEHNR, CDR2 FQNEAQ (reference sequence). The CDR3 is 16 amino acids.

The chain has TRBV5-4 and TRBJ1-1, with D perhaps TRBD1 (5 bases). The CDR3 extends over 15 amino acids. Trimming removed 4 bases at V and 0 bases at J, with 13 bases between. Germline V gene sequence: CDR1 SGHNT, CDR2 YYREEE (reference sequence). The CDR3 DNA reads TGTGCCAGCAGCCCCCCGGAACAGGTGAACACTGAAGCTTTCTTT. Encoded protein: CASSPPEQVNTEAFF.